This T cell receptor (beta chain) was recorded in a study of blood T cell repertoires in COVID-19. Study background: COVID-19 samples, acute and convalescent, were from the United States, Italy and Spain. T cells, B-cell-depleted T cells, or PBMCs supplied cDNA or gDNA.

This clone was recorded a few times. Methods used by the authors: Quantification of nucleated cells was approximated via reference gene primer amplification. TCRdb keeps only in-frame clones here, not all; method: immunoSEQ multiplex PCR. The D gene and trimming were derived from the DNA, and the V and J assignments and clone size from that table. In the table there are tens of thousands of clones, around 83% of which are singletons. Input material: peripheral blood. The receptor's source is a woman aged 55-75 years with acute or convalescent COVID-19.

The CDR3 is CASSFHGRQGASTAEAFF. The CDR3 region has the DNA TGTGCCAGTAGTTTCCACGGCCGACAGGGGGCGAGTACTGCTGAAGCTTTCTTT. This chain joins TRBV19 and TRBJ1-1, with 10 bases fitting TRBD1. The CDR3 covers 18 residues. With 5 bases clipped from V and 6 bases from J, the junction kept 18 bases outside the gene matches. Germline assignment: CDR1 LNHDA and CDR2 SQIVND (reference sequence). Using reference TRBV19 and TRBJ1-1 for the parts outside the CDR3, the full variable domain is DGGITQSPKYLFRKEGQNVTLSCEQNLNHDAMYWYRQDPGQGLRLIYYSQIVNDFQKGDIAEGYSVSREKKESFPLTVTSAQKNPTAFYLCASSFHGRQGASTAEAFFGQGTRLTVV.